The rows below give T cell receptor beta chains drawn from one sample of a study of blood T cell repertoires in COVID-19. Using immunoSEQ multiplex PCR, the repertoire was profiled, and TCRdb retains in-frame clones only, with some absent. The data contain about 250,000 clones, 88% of them singletons. Sample: peripheral blood. These receptors came from a woman in her 30s with COVID-19, enrolled during active disease. CDR3s include the opening cysteine and the closing phenylalanine or tryptophan. The size entry is marked missing in some rows and otherwise reads once, few, many or a size class.

V gene	clone size	J gene	CDR3 protein
TRBV6-2/TRBV6-3	NA	TRBJ1-1	CASSYRGFFF
TRBV4-1	NA	TRBJ2-3	CASSPRLAGGGDTQYF
TRBV9	NA	TRBJ1-3	CASSVGQDSGNTIYF
TRBV5-8	NA	TRBJ2-5	CASRTGLAGSKGTQYF
TRBV6-5	NA	TRBJ2-5	CASSYAGGLGETQYF
TRBV2	NA	TRBJ1-2	CASSQGQSYGYTF
TRBV28	NA	TRBJ2-1	CASSSQGKWQFF
TRBV5-1	NA	TRBJ2-1	CASGFSDTYNEQFF
TRBV19	NA	TRBJ1-2	CASSTAGSPNYGYTF
TRBV14	NA	TRBJ2-1	CASSPAGRPYNEQFF
TRBV5-1	NA	TRBJ1-4	CASKTGTTNEKLFF
TRBV10-3	NA	TRBJ2-1	CAISESLGGSTNYNEQFF
TRBV18	few	TRBJ2-3	CASSPGTINTDTQYF
TRBV6-1	NA	TRBJ1-2	CASSEWAGENYGYTF
TRBV10-2	NA	TRBJ1-6	CASSENPGRNSPLHF
TRBV5-1	NA	TRBJ2-5	CASMDRGRRGETQYF
TRBV4-3	NA	TRBJ2-7	CASSQARGGTYEQYF
TRBV11-3	NA	TRBJ2-2	CASRVGVSGELFF
TRBV11-2	NA	TRBJ1-1	CASSSSSGAGLNTEAFF
TRBV28	few	TRBJ1-6	CASGRDISASPLHF
TRBV5-6	NA	TRBJ2-7	CASSFGTQAGEQYF
TRBV4-3	NA	TRBJ1-3	CASSQGWGQGVGNTIYF
TRBV2	NA	TRBJ2-3	CASSELAGDPDTQYF
TRBV6-1	once	TRBJ1-1	CASSERGSGNTEAFF
TRBV28	NA	TRBJ2-7	CASTPMARGLRQYF
TRBV5-6	NA	TRBJ1-2	CASSSSGGLSDGYTF
TRBV6-5	NA	TRBJ1-5	CATLARAGQPQHF
TRBV4-3	NA	TRBJ2-1	CASSPRKAGGFGQYEQFF
TRBV7-2	NA	TRBJ2-7	CASSFDQGLITYEQYF
TRBV4-1	once	TRBJ2-2	CASSQDYSSGAPGGGELFF
TRBV11-2	NA	TRBJ1-2	CASSLTSYGYTF
TRBV7-9	few	TRBJ1-1	CASSSNRKTGEAFF
TRBV11-3	once	TRBJ2-3	CASSLGRATDTQYF
TRBV2	NA	TRBJ1-1	CASSGSRVGNTEAFF
TRBV5-1	NA	TRBJ2-1	CASSLVSGQGTYNEQFF
TRBV6-6	NA	TRBJ1-1	CASNGNTEAFF
TRBV2	NA	TRBJ1-5	CASSKTGQPSQPQHF
TRBV19	NA	TRBJ1-6	CASSMGVDNSPLHF
TRBV18	NA	TRBJ2-1	CASSPPGGAYNEQFF
TRBV15	NA	TRBJ1-1	CATNTGGATDNTEAFF
TRBV30	few	TRBJ1-6	CAWSVGGSMGSPLHF
TRBV6-5	NA	TRBJ2-7	CASTGGDSSYEQYF
TRBV10-3	NA	TRBJ1-1	CAIGTGPLNTEAFF
TRBV27	NA	TRBJ1-2	CASSLTGGYGYTF
TRBV7-9	NA	TRBJ1-4	CASGRESGAQLFF
TRBV10-3	NA	TRBJ2-3	CAISPDRGRTDTQYF
TRBV6-6	NA	TRBJ1-6	CASSYRDSGDSPLHF
TRBV7-2	many	TRBJ1-1	CASSLQGQGGYTEAFF
TRBV28	NA	TRBJ2-7	CASSLRQTYEQYF
TRBV4-2	NA	TRBJ1-5	CASSEVGHENQPQHF
TRBV11-3	NA	TRBJ2-1	CASSFSERNEQFF
TRBV7-2	NA	TRBJ1-5	CASSSGGGGNQPQHF
TRBV25-1	NA	TRBJ2-2	CASSDQGTGELFF
TRBV6-5	NA	TRBJ2-1	CASSYGAEYNEQFF
TRBV7-9	NA	TRBJ2-1	CASSPWVLAGMYNEQFF
TRBV29-1	NA	TRBJ1-5	CSVLTDSNQPQHF
TRBV10-3	NA	TRBJ2-5	CAISGTEETQYF
TRBV10-3	NA	TRBJ2-3	CAISGTIKGATQYF
TRBV25-1	once	TRBJ2-2	CASSSLFINTGELFF